The 12 T cell receptor beta chains presented below share a single source sample, sequenced in a study of blood T cell repertoires in COVID-19. Sequenced by immunoSEQ multiplex PCR; TCRdb stores in-frame clones only, minus some. The sample carries about 310,000 clones, around 89% recorded once. The sequenced sample consisted of PBMCs or T cells enriched from blood (not recorded which). These receptors all come from a woman between 40 and 55 years old who had recovered from COVID-19.

The chain uses TRBV7-9 and TRBJ2-7; the match to TRBD2 covers 11 bases. This CDR3 has 14 residues. V lost 5 bases to trimming and J lost 2 bases; unmatched junction nucleotides: 2. In germline, CDR1 is SEHNR, CDR2 FQNEAQ (reference sequence). CDR3 residues: CASSQLAGAYEQYF. CDR3 in DNA: TGTGCCAGCAGCCAACTAGCGGGAGCCTACGAGCAGTACTTC.

Written as DNA, the CDR3 is TGTGCCAGCAGTCCTGATCAGGGGGCCTGGGGTGGCTACACCTTC. Its translation is CASSPDQGAWGGYTF. The chain uses TRBV6-4 and TRBJ1-2; 8 bases are shared with TRBD1. The CDR3 has 15 residues. V dropped 5 bases and J dropped 7; count of bases not matched to a gene: 12. Germline CDR1 and CDR2: MRHNA and SNTAGT.

The chain has TRBV2 and TRBJ2-7; the match to TRBD2 covers 7 bases. The V and J ends lost 3 bases and 3 bases, in that order; junction bases with no gene match: 11. CDR1 SNHLY and CDR2 FYNNEI come from the germline V gene. The CDR3 is made up of 16 amino acids. The DNA for the CDR3 is TGTGCCAGCAGTGAGGGGCGGGGCGGGAGTTACTACGAGCAGTACTTC. It codes for CASSEGRGGSYYEQYF. The entire variable domain, with the rest obtained from reference TRBV2 and TRBJ2-7, is as follows: EPEVTQTPSHQVTQMGQEVILRCVPISNHLYFYWYRQILGQKVEFLVSFYNNEISEKSEIFDDQFSVERPDGSNFTLKIRSTKLEDSAMYFCASSEGRGGSYYEQYFGPGTRLTVT.

This rearrangement joins TRBV18 to TRBJ2-3, with TRBD2 matching over 7 bases. CDR1 and CDR2 (germline): KGHSH, LQKENI. The CDR3 runs to 15 residues. Germline trimming cut 5 bases from V and 2 bases from J; bases unmatched to any gene: 7. Here the CDR3 reads CASSLVAGYTDTQYF. CDR3 nucleotides: TGTGCCAGCTCATTGGTAGCGGGCTACACAGATACGCAGTATTTT. The whole variable domain, remainder taken from reference TRBV18 and TRBJ2-3, is NAGVMQNPRHLVRRRGQEARLRCSPMKGHSHVYWYRQLPEEGLKFMVYLQKENIIDESGMPKERFSAEFPKEGPSILRIQQVVRGDSAAYFCASSLVAGYTDTQYFGPGTRLTVL.

V usage is TRBV5-1 and J usage is TRBJ2-7, with 8 bases lining up with TRBD1. Germline lookup yields CDR1 SGHRS and CDR2 YFSETQ. The junction had 6 bases not matched to a gene; V was cut back by 4 bases and J by 3 bases. This CDR3 region has 14 residues. The DNA for the CDR3 is TGCGCCAGCAGCCAACCCGGGACAGGCTACGAGCAGTACTTC. Protein product: CASSQPGTGYEQYF.

This clone was observed once. The chain couples TRBV4-1 to TRBJ1-5; perhaps TRBD1 as D (6 bases). Germline V gives CDR1 MGHRA, CDR2 YSYEKL. The CDR3 runs to 17 residues. V was cut by 0 bases and J by 0 bases, with 12 bases left in between. This CDR3 is CASSQDPGVFSNQPQHF. The CDR3 nucleotides are TGCGCCAGCAGCCAAGATCCAGGGGTATTTAGCAATCAGCCCCAGCATTTT.

As regards this clone: Other DNA sequences of this sample code for an identical CDR3. The chain has TRBV2 and TRBJ2-7; 12 positions match TRBD2. The CDR3 totals 15 residues. Germline V gene lookup returns CDR1 SNHLY and CDR2 FYNNEI. J gave up 1 base and V 6 bases, and 4 bases lay outside the gene matches. CDR3 coding DNA: TGTGCCAGCAGCGGTACTAGCGGGGGGTCCTACGAGCAGTACTTC. Its protein is CASSGTSGGSYEQYF.

With regard to this clone: The junction shows a germline mismatch at one end, possibly a read error. The chain uses TRBV30 and TRBJ2-7; possible D gene TRBD2, 6 bases. Per germline, CDR1 GTSNPN and CDR2 SVGIG (reference sequence). CDR3 length: 12 residues. Here the CDR3 DNA reads TGTGCCTGGGCCGCTAGCGACTACGCGCAGTACTTC. This translates into CAWAASDYAQYF.

This clone has only one observation. The rearrangement links TRBV27 to TRBJ2-1; 9 positions match TRBD1. The germline V gene encodes CDR1 MNHEY and CDR2 SMNVEV (reference sequence). The V and J ends lost 4 bases and 8 bases, in that order; junction bases with no gene match: 3. This CDR3 is built from 13 residues. Here the CDR3 reads CASSYRGHYEQFF. CDR3 sequence (DNA): TGTGCCAGCAGTTACAGGGGGCACTATGAGCAGTTCTTC.

The rearrangement joins TRBV27 to TRBJ2-1, with a weak D call TRBD2 (6 bases). There are 17 residues in the CDR3. The germline V gene encodes CDR1 MNHEY and CDR2 SMNVEV (reference sequence). Trimming stripped 6 bases from V and 0 bases from J, with 18 bases between. The CDR3 protein is CASSRPRLGSSYNEQFF. In DNA, the CDR3 is TGTGCCAGCAGCCGACCCCGACTAGGGAGCTCCTACAATGAGCAGTTCTTC.

V usage is TRBV7-3 and J usage is TRBJ1-6; 10 nucleotides agree with TRBD1. This CDR3 is 15 amino acids long. Trimming took 1 base from V and 10 from J; bases not matched to a gene: 4. Germline V CDR1 and CDR2: SGHTA, FQGTGA. CDR3 DNA sequence: TGTGCCAGCAGCTTAATCGGGACAGGGGAATCACCCCTCCACTTT. Residues: CASSLIGTGESPLHF.

This clone was seen a single time. The chain joins TRBV6-5 to TRBJ1-1, with a tentative D call TRBD1 (5 bases). The CDR3 is made up of 15 amino acids. Germline CDR1 reads MNHEY; CDR2 reads SVGAGI. V lost 5 bases and J lost 2, with 15 bases in between. The CDR3 nucleotides read TGTGCCAGCAGTCCCCCAGTAGGGGCTAACACTGAAGCTTTCTTT. It specifies CASSPPVGANTEAFF.